A single sample is the source of the 6 T cell receptor beta chains below, sequenced in a study of blood T cell repertoires in COVID-19. Assay: immunoSEQ multiplex PCR; the TCRdb copy retains only in-frame clones and omits some. This sample yields about 480,000 clones, of which around nine tenths are seen a single time; roughly 1.9% belongs to the top ten. Source material: PBMCs or T cells enriched from blood (not recorded which). These receptors were taken from a woman between 40 and 50 years old who had recovered from COVID-19.

The rearrangement joins TRBV7-9 to TRBJ2-2; D gene unclear. Trimming pared 1 base from V and 6 bases from J, leaving 6 bases between. The CDR3 contains 13 residues. Germline CDR1 and CDR2: SEHNR and FQNEAQ (reference sequence). The CDR3 region is CASSLGRAGELFF. The CDR3 bases are TGTGCCAGCAGCTTAGGACGGGCCGGGGAGCTGTTTTTT.

As regards this clone: A single base separates this from a much larger clone, so it may be a read error. V is TRBV7-9 and J is TRBJ1-1; no reliable D call. CDR1 SEHNR and CDR2 FQNEAQ come from the germline V gene (reference sequence). This CDR3 region has 13 residues. V was shortened by 4 bases and J by 0 bases, with 6 bases between the two germline ends. The CDR3 loop reads CASSSGVNTEAFF. The CDR3 bases are TGTGCCAGCAGCTCCGGAGTGAACACTGAAGCTTTCTTT.

J is TRBJ2-3 and V is TRBV29-1; 12 bases align to TRBD2. CDR3 length: 15 residues. Germline CDR1 SQVTM, CDR2 ANQGSEA. The V and J ends lost 4 bases and 0 bases, in that order; junction bases with no gene match: 2. This CDR3 reads CSVGTSGTSTDTQYF. The CDR3 bases are TGCAGCGTTGGGACTAGCGGGACTAGCACAGATACGCAGTATTTT.

This chain uses TRBV10-2 with TRBJ2-1, with 7 positions matching TRBD2. The CDR3 has 18 amino acids. Germline CDR1 is WSHSY and CDR2 is SAAADI. V lost 2 bases and J lost 0; bases outside the gene matches: 10. The CDR3 bases are TGCGCCAGCAGTGAGCTGCGGGAGCTGGGGAGCTCCTACAATGAGCAGTTCTTC. It translates to CASSELRELGSSYNEQFF.

The rearrangement joins TRBV5-5 to TRBJ2-5; 7 positions match TRBD1. CDR3 length: 14 residues. The V segment lost 4 bases and the J segment 2 bases; nucleotides outside the gene matches: 5. Germline CDR1 reads SGHKS; CDR2 reads YYEKEE (reference sequence). CDR3 protein: CASSTPGQQETQYF. CDR3 sequence (DNA): TGTGCCAGCAGCACCCCGGGACAGCAAGAGACCCAGTACTTC.

This sequence joins TRBV19 and TRBJ1-2; D is possibly TRBD1 (5 bases). Per germline, CDR1 LNHDA and CDR2 SQIVND (reference sequence). Trimming left V 7 bases short and J 5 bases short, with 11 bases between. The CDR3 runs 12 residues. CDR3 protein: CASTMGGYGYTF. In DNA, the CDR3 is TGTGCCAGTACCATGGGGGGATATGGCTACACCTTC.